The 32 T cell receptor beta chains below come from one sample, sequenced in a study of control samples from healthy donors and cancer patients. TCRdb keeps only in-frame clones here, not all; method: immunoSEQ multiplex PCR. Among tens of thousands of clones listed, about 90% were seen once. Sequenced input: blood. These receptors came from a man in his fifties or sixties in good health.

This clone appeared once. The gene calls are TRBV7-3 and TRBJ2-2; 9 bases match TRBD1. Germline CDR1 reads SGHTA; CDR2 reads FQGTGA. After removal of 5 bases from V and 7 bases from J, the junction contained 8 bases not matched to a gene. The CDR3 runs to 15 residues. The CDR3, as DNA: TGTGCCAGCAGCCCTACGGGACAGGGAGTCGGGGAGCTGTTTTTT. Residues: CASSPTGQGVGELFF.

The rearrangement uses TRBV7-3 and TRBJ1-6, with a possible D match to TRBD1 (6 bases). Germline lookup yields CDR1 SGHTA and CDR2 FQGTGA. This CDR3 is 14 amino acids long. The V end lost 5 bases, the J end lost 7 bases, and 12 bases lay between the germline ends. CDR3 bases: TGTGCCAGCAGCCTCGACAGGCTGAATTCACCCCTCCACTTT. Protein product: CASSLDRLNSPLHF. The full variable domain, its missing parts supplied by reference TRBV7-3 and TRBJ1-6, is GAGVSQTPSNKVTEKGKYVELRCDPISGHTALYWYRQSLGQGPEFLIYFQGTGAADDSGLPNDRFFAVRPEGSVSTLKIQRTERGDSAVYLCASSLDRLNSPLHFGNGTRLTVT.

This rearrangement joins TRBV5-5 to TRBJ1-4, with 9 positions matching TRBD1. From germline, CDR1 is SGHKS and CDR2 YYEKEE (reference sequence). J was trimmed by 5 bases and V by 2 bases; bases with no gene match: 7. This CDR3 has 16 residues. The chain's CDR3 is CASSFGWTGANEKLFF. CDR3 nucleotide sequence: TGTGCCAGCAGCTTCGGGTGGACAGGGGCAAATGAAAAACTGTTTTTT.

The chain carries TRBV6-1 and TRBJ2-6; D unclear. Per germline, CDR1 MNHNS and CDR2 SASEGT. The CDR3 consists of 20 residues. V dropped 0 bases and J dropped 0 bases, with 18 bases sitting between them. The CDR3 sequence: CASSEAMPAGVGSGANVLTF. The DNA for the CDR3 is TGTGCCAGCAGTGAAGCGATGCCAGCCGGAGTGGGCTCTGGGGCCAACGTCCTGACTTTC.

The chain employs TRBV18 and TRBJ1-5, with D unclear. Germline V gene data show CDR1 as KGHSH and CDR2 as LQKENI. This CDR3 spans 15 amino acids. Trimming took off 3 bases at V and 2 bases at J, with 11 bases between the two ends. The CDR3: CASSPPGSGNQPQHF. The CDR3 region has the DNA TGTGCCAGCTCACCCCCCGGCAGCGGCAATCAGCCCCAGCATTTT. Drawing the rest from reference TRBV18 and TRBJ1-5, the complete variable domain is NAGVMQNPRHLVRRRGQEARLRCSPMKGHSHVYWYRQLPEEGLKFMVYLQKENIIDESGMPKERFSAEFPKEGPSILRIQQVVRGDSAAYFCASSPPGSGNQPQHFGDGTRLSIL.

This clone was seen a handful of times. The genes are TRBV7-9 and TRBJ2-3; possibly TRBD1 for D (7 bases). Germline V gives CDR1 SEHNR, CDR2 FQNEAQ (reference sequence). V was shortened by 5 bases and J by 0 bases, with 12 bases between the two germline ends. The CDR3 is 15 amino acids. The CDR3 sequence is CASSLQGTSTDTQYF. CDR3 nucleotides: TGTGCCAGCAGCCTACAGGGGACTAGCACAGATACGCAGTATTTT.

The J gene is TRBJ1-5, the V gene TRBV19; a possible D gene is TRBD1 (6 bases). Germline CDR1 reads LNHDA; CDR2 reads SQIVND (reference sequence). Trimming took off 4 bases at V and 0 bases at J, with 19 bases between the two ends. This CDR3 has 18 residues. The CDR3 spells CASSTSDRQYYSNQPQHF. The DNA of the CDR3 is TGTGCCAGTAGTACCTCGGACAGACAGTACTATAGCAATCAGCCCCAGCATTTT.

CDR3 loop: CASSEGKRGEQFF. The CDR3, as DNA: TGTGCCAGCAGTGAGGGGAAGCGGGGTGAGCAGTTCTTC. J is TRBJ2-1 and V is TRBV12-3 or TRBV12-4, with TRBD2 identical over 7 bases. V was pared by 5 bases and J by 9 bases, with 7 bases of the junction left unmatched. The CDR3 has 13 amino acids.

The chain joins TRBV6-6 to TRBJ2-5; D remains ambiguous. The CDR3 contains 12 residues. CDR1 is MNHNY and CDR2 is SVGAGI in the germline V gene (reference sequence). V was clipped by 0 bases and J by 5 bases, with 4 bases between them. The CDR3 spells CASSYSSETQYF. CDR3 bases: TGTGCCAGCAGTTACTCGAGTGAGACCCAGTACTTC.

This chain links TRBV4-2 with TRBJ1-4; D is ambiguous. Germline V lookup: CDR1 LGHNA, CDR2 YNFKEQ. V was pared by 0 bases and J by 8 bases, with 4 bases between. The CDR3 runs 12 residues. The chain's CDR3 is CASSQEREKLFF. CDR3 sequence (DNA): TGTGCCAGCAGCCAAGAGAGAGAAAAACTGTTTTTT.

The rearrangement joins TRBV19 to TRBJ1-5, with D maybe TRBD1 (5 bases). Trimming took off 4 bases at V and 6 bases at J, with 10 bases between the two ends. The CDR3 consists of 13 residues. Per the germline V gene, CDR1 is LNHDA and CDR2 is SQIVND (reference sequence). The chain's CDR3 is CASSTRVRQPQHF. CDR3 nucleotide sequence: TGTGCCAGTAGTACCAGGGTGCGTCAGCCCCAGCATTTT.

For the CDR3, the DNA is TGTGCCAGCAGCCCGCGGACTAGCGGGGGGCCCCTCGGGGAGACCCAGTACTTC. This translates into CASSPRTSGGPLGETQYF. V gene TRBV5-4 combines with J gene TRBJ2-5, with TRBD2 matching over 14 bases. The CDR3 spans 18 residues. Germline V gives CDR1 SGHNT, CDR2 YYREEE (reference sequence). After removal of 4 bases from V and 5 bases from J, the junction contained 13 bases not matched to a gene.

V is TRBV2 and J is TRBJ1-6, with TRBD1 matching 7 bases. Unmatched junction bases numbered 7, after V lost 6 bases and J lost 8 bases. CDR1 SNHLY and CDR2 FYNNEI come from the germline V gene. The CDR3 extends over 14 amino acids. The CDR3 bases are TGTGCCAGCAGCCTCGGGACAGCGTATTCACCCCTCCACTTT. It yields the protein CASSLGTAYSPLHF.

The chain recombines TRBV5-1 with TRBJ2-1; TRBD2 agrees at 10 bases. V was pared by 3 bases and J by 3 bases, with 12 bases of the junction left unmatched. Germline values: CDR1 SGHRS, CDR2 YFSETQ. This CDR3 contains 18 residues. Here the CDR3 reads CASSSAAIAGGLYNEQFF. The CDR3 DNA reads TGCGCCAGCAGCTCTGCCGCAATAGCGGGGGGCCTCTACAATGAGCAGTTCTTC.

This chain links TRBV25-1 with TRBJ1-6, with 7 bases identical to TRBD1. CDR3 length: 15 amino acids. From germline, CDR1 is MGHDK and CDR2 SYGVNS. The V segment lost 6 bases and the J segment 6 bases; nucleotides outside the gene matches: 8. The CDR3: CASRPQGGRNSPLHF. The CDR3 nucleotides are TGTGCCAGCAGGCCTCAGGGGGGCCGTAATTCACCCCTCCACTTT.

V usage is TRBV7-9 and J usage is TRBJ2-1; D unresolved. The V gene lost 5 bases and the J gene lost 9 bases, with 17 bases spanning the gap. This CDR3 has 14 residues. Per germline, CDR1 SEHNR and CDR2 FQNEAQ (reference sequence). As DNA, the CDR3 is TGTGCCAGCAGCCTACTACCCCCGCGGCTTGAGCAGTTCTTC. Protein product: CASSLLPPRLEQFF.

The V call is TRBV5-8, the J call TRBJ1-2; D might be TRBD1 (5 bases). This CDR3 spans 12 amino acids. V lost 3 bases and J 6 bases, leaving 9 bases between the germline ends. CDR1 and CDR2 (germline): SGHTS, YDEGEE. CDR3 DNA: TGTGCCAGCAGCTCTCGGGGCAATGGCTACACCTTC. It yields the protein CASSSRGNGYTF.

This clone showed up just once. The rearrangement joins TRBV15 to TRBJ1-5; D is possibly TRBD1 (5 bases). V lost 4 bases and J lost 6, with 16 bases in between. The CDR3 is 15 residues long. Germline V gives CDR1 LNHNV, CDR2 YYDKDF (reference sequence). The CDR3 reads CATSNSGGVGQPQHF. CDR3 nucleotide sequence: TGTGCCACCAGCAACTCGGGGGGGGTCGGTCAGCCCCAGCATTTT.

This chain uses TRBV7-8 with TRBJ1-1; possible D gene TRBD1, 6 bases. The ends were cut back, 6 bases at V and 4 bases at J, with 18 bases in the middle. This CDR3 is 15 amino acids long. The germline CDR1 and CDR2 sequences are SGHVS and FQNEAQ. The CDR3 coding sequence is TGTGCCAGCAGGGGAATCACAGGGTTGGGCACTGAAGCTTTCTTT. It specifies CASRGITGLGTEAFF.

The chain combines TRBV6-5 with TRBJ1-1; D not certain. The V end was cut by 5 bases, the J end by 2 bases, with 6 bases between. The CDR3 length is 12 residues. Germline CDR1 and CDR2: MNHEY and SVGAGI. Written as DNA, the CDR3 is TGTGCCAGCAGTAGCCAAAACACTGAAGCTTTCTTT. Amino acid sequence: CASSSQNTEAFF.

The rearrangement links TRBV9 to TRBJ1-2, with D hard to call. Trimming took 4 bases from V and 3 from J, leaving 13 bases between them. The CDR3 spans 14 residues. The germline CDR1 and CDR2 sequences are SGDLS and YYNGEE. The CDR3 spells CASSPLGGDYGYTF. CDR3 sequence (DNA): TGTGCCAGCAGCCCGCTAGGCGGGGACTATGGCTACACCTTC.

Comment on this clone: The junction departs from the called germline gene at one end, perhaps through a read error. V usage is TRBV5-1 and J usage is TRBJ1-3; perhaps TRBD1 as D (5 bases). Germline V gene data show CDR1 as SGHRS and CDR2 as YFSETQ. The CDR3 runs to 13 residues. In DNA, the CDR3 is TGCGCCAGCAGCTTGGCGGATTTCAGGGACTGGGTCTTT. Amino acid sequence: CASSLADFRDWVF.

The table lists this clone with a count of one. The gene calls are TRBV7-2 and TRBJ1-4; 8 bases are shared with TRBD1. The CDR3 is 14 amino acids. Losses at the gene ends were 4 bases for V and 10 bases for J; bases not matched to a gene: 8. CDR1 is SGHTA, CDR2 FQGNSA, per germline. The CDR3 DNA sequence: TGTGCCAGCAGCTCCGACAGGGGATCAGGAAAACTGTTTTTT. It codes for CASSSDRGSGKLFF.

V usage is TRBV11-2 and J usage is TRBJ1-1; TRBD1 is a possible D gene (5 bases). Trimming took 5 bases from V and 8 from J, leaving 18 bases between them. The CDR3 has 14 amino acids. Germline V lookup: CDR1 SGHAT, CDR2 FQNNGV. CDR3: CASSPRRGIGEAFF. For the CDR3, the DNA is TGTGCCAGCAGCCCTCGTAGGGGAATCGGAGAAGCTTTCTTT.

V is TRBV18 and J is TRBJ1-2; 8 bases map to TRBD1. The CDR3 contains 13 residues. Germline lookup yields CDR1 KGHSH and CDR2 LQKENI. V trimming: 4 bases; J trimming: 5 bases; junction bases outside the gene matches: 3. CDR3 DNA sequence: TGTGCCAGCTCACTACAGGGGGATTATGGCTACACCTTC. Translating gives CASSLQGDYGYTF.

CDR3 coding DNA: TGTGCCAGCCTTACCAGGAGCTCTGGAAACACCATATATTTT. Protein: CASLTRSSGNTIYF. This chain links TRBV6-5 with TRBJ1-3; D unresolved. The CDR3 runs to 14 residues. Trimming cost V 8 bases and J 0 bases, with 11 bases left between them. Germline CDR1 MNHEY, CDR2 SVGAGI.

The chain is built from TRBV2 and TRBJ2-7; 8 nucleotides match TRBD1. The CDR3 contains 15 residues. Trimming at V came to 6 bases and at J to 6 bases, leaving 13 bases not matched to a gene. The germline CDR1 and CDR2 sequences are SNHLY and FYNNEI. Here the CDR3 reads CASRPGTGRRVEQYF. CDR3 DNA: TGTGCCAGCAGGCCGGGGACAGGCCGGCGGGTCGAGCAGTACTTC.

The chain carries TRBV12-3 or TRBV12-4 and TRBJ2-1; no definite D call. V was shortened by 5 bases and J by 4 bases, with 6 bases between the two germline ends. CDR3 length equals 12 residues. The CDR3 bases are TGTGCCAGCAGTCCGAAATACAATGAGCAGTTCTTC. Protein: CASSPKYNEQFF.

This clone was recorded only once. The chain has TRBV27 and TRBJ1-3; D is unresolved. V was clipped by 0 bases and J by 0 bases, with 9 bases between them. This CDR3 has 16 residues. From germline, CDR1 is MNHEY and CDR2 SMNVEV (reference sequence). The CDR3 spells CASSLSGQSSGNTIYF. The CDR3 DNA is TGTGCCAGCAGTTTATCCGGGCAGAGCTCTGGAAACACCATATATTTT.

The chain couples TRBV12-5 to TRBJ1-1; the D gene is possibly TRBD1 (6 bases). CDR1 is LGHNT and CDR2 is FRNRAP in the germline V gene. The V and J ends lost 2 bases and 5 bases respectively, with 21 bases between them. The CDR3 is made up of 17 amino acids. The CDR3 region has the DNA TGTGCTAGTGGTTTGATCAGGGGCGGGGGCGCTTCGACTGAAGCTTTCTTT. Its translation is CASGLIRGGGASTEAFF.

This chain links TRBV7-9 with TRBJ2-1; TRBD2 agrees at 8 bases. V shed 1 base, J shed 6 bases, and the junction held 5 bases outside the gene matches. Germline V gene data show CDR1 as SEHNR and CDR2 as FQNEAQ (reference sequence). The CDR3 is 15 residues long. The CDR3 is CASSLGHSGGNEQFF. The CDR3 DNA follows: TGTGCCAGCAGCTTAGGACACAGCGGGGGCAATGAGCAGTTCTTC.

This clone was found a few times. This chain connects TRBV30 to TRBJ1-5; 7 bases are shared with TRBD1. The ends lost 6 bases at V and 4 bases at J; junction bases unmatched: 6. The CDR3 spans 13 residues. The germline V gene encodes CDR1 GTSNPN and CDR2 SVGIG (reference sequence). CDR3 bases: TGTGCCTGTGACAGGGTAGGGAATCAGCCCCAGCATTTT. This codes for CACDRVGNQPQHF.